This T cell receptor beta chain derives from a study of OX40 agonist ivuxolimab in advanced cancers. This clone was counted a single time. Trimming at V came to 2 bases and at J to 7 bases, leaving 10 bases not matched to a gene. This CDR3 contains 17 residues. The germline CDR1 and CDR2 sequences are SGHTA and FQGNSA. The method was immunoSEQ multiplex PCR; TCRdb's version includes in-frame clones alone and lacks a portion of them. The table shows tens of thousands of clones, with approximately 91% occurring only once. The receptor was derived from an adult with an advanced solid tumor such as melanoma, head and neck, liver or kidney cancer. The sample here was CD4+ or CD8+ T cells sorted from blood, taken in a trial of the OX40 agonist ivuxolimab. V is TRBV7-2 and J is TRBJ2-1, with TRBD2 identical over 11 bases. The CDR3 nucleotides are TGTGCCAGCAGCTTAACTAGCGGGAGACGAGGTGGGAATGAGCAGTTCTTC. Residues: CASSLTSGRRGGNEQFF. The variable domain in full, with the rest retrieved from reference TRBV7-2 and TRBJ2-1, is GAGVSQSPSNKVTEKGKDVELRCDPISGHTALYWYRQSLGQGLEFLIYFQGNSAPDKSGLPSDRFSAERTGGSVSTLTIQRTQQEDSAVYLCASSLTSGRRGGNEQFFGPGTRLTVL.